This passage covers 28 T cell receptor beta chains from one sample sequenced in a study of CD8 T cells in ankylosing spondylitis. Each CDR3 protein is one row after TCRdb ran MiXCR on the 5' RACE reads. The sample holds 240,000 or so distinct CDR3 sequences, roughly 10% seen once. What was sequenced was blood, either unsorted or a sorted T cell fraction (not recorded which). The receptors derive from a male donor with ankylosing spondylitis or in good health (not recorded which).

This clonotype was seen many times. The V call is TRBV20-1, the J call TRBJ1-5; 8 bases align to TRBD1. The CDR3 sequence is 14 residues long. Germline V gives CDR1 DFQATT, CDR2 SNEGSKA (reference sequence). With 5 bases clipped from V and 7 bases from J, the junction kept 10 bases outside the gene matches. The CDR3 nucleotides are TGCAGTGCTTCACCGGGACAGGATACCCAGCCCCAGCATTTT. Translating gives CSASPGQDTQPQHF.

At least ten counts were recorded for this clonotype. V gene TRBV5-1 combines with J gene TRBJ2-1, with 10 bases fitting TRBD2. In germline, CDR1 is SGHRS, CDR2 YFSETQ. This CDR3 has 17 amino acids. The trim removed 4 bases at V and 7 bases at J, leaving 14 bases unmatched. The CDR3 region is CASSLTGSGGAANEQFF. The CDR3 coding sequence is TGCGCCAGCAGCCTAACCGGGAGCGGGGGGGCCGCGAATGAGCAGTTCTTC.

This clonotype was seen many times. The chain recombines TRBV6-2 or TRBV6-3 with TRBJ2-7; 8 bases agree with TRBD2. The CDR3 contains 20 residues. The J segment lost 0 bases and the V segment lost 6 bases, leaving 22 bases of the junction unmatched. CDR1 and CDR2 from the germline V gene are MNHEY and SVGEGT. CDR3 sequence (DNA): TGTGCCAGCAGCCTAAAAATAGTTTTGATTGATAGCGGGATCTCCTACGAGCAGTACTTC. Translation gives CASSLKIVLIDSGISYEQYF.

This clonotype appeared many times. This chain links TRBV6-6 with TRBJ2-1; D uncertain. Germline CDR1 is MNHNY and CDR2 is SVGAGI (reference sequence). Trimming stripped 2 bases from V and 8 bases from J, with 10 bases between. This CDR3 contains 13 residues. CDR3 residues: CASSYPEWDEQFF. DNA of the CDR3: TGTGCCAGCAGTTACCCTGAGTGGGATGAGCAGTTCTTC.

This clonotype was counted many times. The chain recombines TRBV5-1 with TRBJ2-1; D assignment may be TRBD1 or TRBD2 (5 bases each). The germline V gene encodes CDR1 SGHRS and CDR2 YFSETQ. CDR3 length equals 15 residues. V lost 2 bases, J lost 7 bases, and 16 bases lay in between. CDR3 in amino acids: CASSFIGDPTNEQFF. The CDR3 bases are TGCGCCAGCAGCTTTATAGGGGACCCTACGAATGAGCAGTTCTTC.

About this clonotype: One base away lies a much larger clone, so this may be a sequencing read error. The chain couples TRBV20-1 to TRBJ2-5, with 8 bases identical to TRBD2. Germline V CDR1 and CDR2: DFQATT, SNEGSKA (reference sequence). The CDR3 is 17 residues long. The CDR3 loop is CCAWGTGAGGDQETQYF. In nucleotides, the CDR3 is TGCTGTGCTTGGGGCACCGGGGCGGGGGGCGATCAAGAGACCCAGTACTTC.

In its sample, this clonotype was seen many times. This CDR3 reads CASSPMGQNNYGYTF. The CDR3 bases are TGTGCCAGCAGCCCGATGGGACAGAATAACTATGGCTACACCTTC. This chain links TRBV13 with TRBJ1-2, with TRBD1 matching 7 bases. CDR1 is PRHDT and CDR2 is FYEKMQ in the germline V gene (reference sequence). The CDR3 runs 15 residues. V trimming: 5 bases; J trimming: 1 base; junction bases outside the gene matches: 7.

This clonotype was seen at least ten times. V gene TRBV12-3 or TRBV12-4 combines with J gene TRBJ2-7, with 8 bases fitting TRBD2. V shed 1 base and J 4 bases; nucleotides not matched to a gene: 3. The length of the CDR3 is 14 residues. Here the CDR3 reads CASSLVGGGYEQYF. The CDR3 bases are TGTGCCAGCAGTTTAGTCGGGGGGGGATACGAGCAGTACTTC.

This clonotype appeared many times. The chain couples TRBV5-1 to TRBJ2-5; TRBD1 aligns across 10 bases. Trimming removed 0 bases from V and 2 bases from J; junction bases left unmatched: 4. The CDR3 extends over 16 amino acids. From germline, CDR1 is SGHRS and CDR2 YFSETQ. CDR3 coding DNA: TGCGCCAGCAGCTTGGGACGGACAGGGGGACAAGAGACCCAGTACTTC. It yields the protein CASSLGRTGGQETQYF.

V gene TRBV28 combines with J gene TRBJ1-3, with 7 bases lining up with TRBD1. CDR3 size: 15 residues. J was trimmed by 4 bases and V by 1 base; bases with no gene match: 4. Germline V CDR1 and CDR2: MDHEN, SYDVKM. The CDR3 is CASSLLTGTGNTIYF. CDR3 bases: TGTGCCAGCAGTTTATTGACAGGGACCGGAAACACCATATATTTT.

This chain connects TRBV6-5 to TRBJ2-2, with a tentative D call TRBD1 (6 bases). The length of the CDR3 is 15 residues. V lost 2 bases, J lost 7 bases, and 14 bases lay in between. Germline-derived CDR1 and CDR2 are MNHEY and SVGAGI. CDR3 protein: CASSYPNAGVGELFF. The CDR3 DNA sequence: TGTGCCAGCAGTTACCCGAACGCAGGGGTCGGGGAGCTGTTTTTT.

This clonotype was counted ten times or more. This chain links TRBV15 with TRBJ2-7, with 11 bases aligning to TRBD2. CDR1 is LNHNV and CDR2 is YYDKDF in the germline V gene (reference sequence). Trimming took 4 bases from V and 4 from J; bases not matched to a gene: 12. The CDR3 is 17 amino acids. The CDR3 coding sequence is TGTGCCACCAGCAAGCGACCTATGGGACTAGCGGCGTACGAGCAGTACTTC. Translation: CATSKRPMGLAAYEQYF.

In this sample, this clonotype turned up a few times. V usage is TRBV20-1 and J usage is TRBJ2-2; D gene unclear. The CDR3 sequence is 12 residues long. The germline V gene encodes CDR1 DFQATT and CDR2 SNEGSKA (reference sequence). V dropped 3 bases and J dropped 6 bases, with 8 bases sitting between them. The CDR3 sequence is CSARTWSGELFF. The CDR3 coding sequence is TGCAGTGCTAGGACATGGTCCGGGGAGCTGTTTTTT.

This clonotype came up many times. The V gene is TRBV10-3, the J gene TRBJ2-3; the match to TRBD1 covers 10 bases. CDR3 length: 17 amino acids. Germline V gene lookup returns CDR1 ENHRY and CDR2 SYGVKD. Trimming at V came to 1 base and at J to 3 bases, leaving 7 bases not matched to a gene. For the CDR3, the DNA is TGTGCCATCAGTGAGTTCGAGACAGGGGGCCTGACAGATACGCAGTATTTT. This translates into CAISEFETGGLTDTQYF.

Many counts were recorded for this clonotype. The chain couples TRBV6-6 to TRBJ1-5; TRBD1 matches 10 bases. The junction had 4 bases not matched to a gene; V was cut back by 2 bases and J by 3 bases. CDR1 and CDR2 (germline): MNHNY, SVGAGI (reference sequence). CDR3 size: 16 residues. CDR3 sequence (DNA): TGTGCCAGCAGTTACGGGACAGGGGTAAACAATCAGCCCCAGCATTTT. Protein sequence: CASSYGTGVNNQPQHF.

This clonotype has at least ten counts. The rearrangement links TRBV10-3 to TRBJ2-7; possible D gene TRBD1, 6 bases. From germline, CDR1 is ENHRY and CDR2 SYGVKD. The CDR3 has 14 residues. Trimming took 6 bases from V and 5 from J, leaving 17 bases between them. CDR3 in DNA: TGTGCCATCAGAGTGGGGGCTAGCCGGGACGAGCAGTACTTC. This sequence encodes CAIRVGASRDEQYF.

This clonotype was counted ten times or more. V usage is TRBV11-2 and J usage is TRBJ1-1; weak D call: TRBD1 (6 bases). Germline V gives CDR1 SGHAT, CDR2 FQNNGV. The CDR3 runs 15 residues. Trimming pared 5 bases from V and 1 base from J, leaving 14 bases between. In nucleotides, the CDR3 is TGTGCCAGCAGCATAACTTCCAGGGGGAACACTGAAGCTTTCTTT. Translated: CASSITSRGNTEAFF.

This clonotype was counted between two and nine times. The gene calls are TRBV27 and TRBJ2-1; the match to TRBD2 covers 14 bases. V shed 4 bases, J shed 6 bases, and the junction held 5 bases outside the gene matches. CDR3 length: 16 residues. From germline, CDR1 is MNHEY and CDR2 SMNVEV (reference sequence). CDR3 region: CASSWGLAGVSNEQFF. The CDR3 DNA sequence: TGTGCCAGCAGTTGGGGACTAGCGGGAGTGAGCAATGAGCAGTTCTTC.

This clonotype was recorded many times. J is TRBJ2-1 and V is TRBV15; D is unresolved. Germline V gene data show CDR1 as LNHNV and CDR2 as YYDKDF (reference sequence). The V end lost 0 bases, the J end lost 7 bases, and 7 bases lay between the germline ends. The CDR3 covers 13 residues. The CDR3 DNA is TGTGCCACCAGCAGAGATCGGAGAAATGAGCAGTTCTTC. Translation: CATSRDRRNEQFF.

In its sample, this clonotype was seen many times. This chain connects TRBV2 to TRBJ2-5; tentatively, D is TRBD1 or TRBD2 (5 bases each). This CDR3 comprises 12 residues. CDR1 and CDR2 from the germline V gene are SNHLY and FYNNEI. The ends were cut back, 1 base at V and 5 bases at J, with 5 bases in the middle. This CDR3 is CASSEGGETQYF. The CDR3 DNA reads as TGTGCCAGCAGTGAAGGGGGGGAGACCCAGTACTTC.

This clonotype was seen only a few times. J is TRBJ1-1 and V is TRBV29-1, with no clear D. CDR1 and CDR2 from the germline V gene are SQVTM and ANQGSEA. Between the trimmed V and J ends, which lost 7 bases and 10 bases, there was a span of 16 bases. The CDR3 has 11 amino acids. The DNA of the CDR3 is TGCAGCGGGAGCGAAGGGCTAGGAGCTTTCTTT. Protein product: CSGSEGLGAFF.

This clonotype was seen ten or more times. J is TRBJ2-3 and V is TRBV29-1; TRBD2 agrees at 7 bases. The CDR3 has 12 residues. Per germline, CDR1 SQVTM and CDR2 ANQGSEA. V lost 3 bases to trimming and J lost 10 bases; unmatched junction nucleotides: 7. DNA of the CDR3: TGCAGCGTTGAGGGCGGGGGTGTTCCGCAGTATTTT. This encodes CSVEGGGVPQYF.

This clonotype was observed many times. The CDR3 DNA is TGTGCCAGCAGCTCGAGACAGGCCTCCTACGAGCAGTACTTC. This translates into CASSSRQASYEQYF. J is TRBJ2-7 and V is TRBV7-8, with D perhaps TRBD1 (6 bases). Trimming shortened V by 4 bases and J by 0 bases, and 10 bases separated the two germline ends. This CDR3 contains 14 residues. The germline V gene encodes CDR1 SGHVS and CDR2 FQNEAQ.

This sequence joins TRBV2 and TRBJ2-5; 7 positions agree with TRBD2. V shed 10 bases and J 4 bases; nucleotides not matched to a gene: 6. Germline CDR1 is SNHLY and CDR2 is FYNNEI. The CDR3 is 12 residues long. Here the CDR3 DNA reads TGTGCCAACTTGTTAGCGGGAGAGACCCAGTACTTC. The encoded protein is CANLLAGETQYF.

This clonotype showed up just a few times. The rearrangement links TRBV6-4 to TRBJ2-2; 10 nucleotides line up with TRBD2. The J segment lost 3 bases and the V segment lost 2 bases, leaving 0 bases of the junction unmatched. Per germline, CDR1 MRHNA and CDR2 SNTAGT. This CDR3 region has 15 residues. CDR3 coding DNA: TGTGCCAGCAGTGACACTAGCGGGGACACCGGGGAGCTGTTTTTT. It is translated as CASSDTSGDTGELFF.

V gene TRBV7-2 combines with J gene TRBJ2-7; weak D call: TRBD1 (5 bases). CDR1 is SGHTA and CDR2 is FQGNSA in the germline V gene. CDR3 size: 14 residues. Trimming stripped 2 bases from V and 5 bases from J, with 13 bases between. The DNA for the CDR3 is TGTGCCAGCAGCTTATTAGCAGGGAATAACGAGCAGTACTTC. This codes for CASSLLAGNNEQYF.

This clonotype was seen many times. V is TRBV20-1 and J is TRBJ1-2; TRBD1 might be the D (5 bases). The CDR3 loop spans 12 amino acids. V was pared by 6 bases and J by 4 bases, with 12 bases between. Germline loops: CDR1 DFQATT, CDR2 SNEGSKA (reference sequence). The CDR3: CSAEGSGYGYTF. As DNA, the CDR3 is TGCAGTGCGGAGGGGTCGGGCTATGGCTACACCTTC.

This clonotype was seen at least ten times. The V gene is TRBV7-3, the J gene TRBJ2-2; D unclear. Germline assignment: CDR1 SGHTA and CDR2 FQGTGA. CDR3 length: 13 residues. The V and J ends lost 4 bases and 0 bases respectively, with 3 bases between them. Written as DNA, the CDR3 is TGTGCCAGCAGCTCTACGAACACCGGGGAGCTGTTTTTT. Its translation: CASSSTNTGELFF.